The 28 T cell receptor beta chains given below trace back to one sample, sequenced in a study of Graves' ophthalmopathy and Graves' hyperthyroidism. Amplification targeted the TCR beta CDR3 regions, with RNA transcripts as the source material. The first round was an RT-PCR with HTBI primers, and the second round was a multiplex PCR. TCRdb itself ran the multiplex PCR reads through MiXCR, one entry per CDR3 protein. Here the sample spans 200,000 to 250,000 distinct CDR3 sequences, 20% to 25% being singletons. The sample comprised peripheral blood. These receptors were obtained from a woman between 50 and 59 years old with Graves' ophthalmopathy.

The V and J genes are TRBV3-1 and TRBJ2-5; D is undetermined. V shed 6 bases and J shed 4 bases, with 18 bases lying between them. Per the germline V gene, CDR1 is LGHDT and CDR2 is YNNKEL (reference sequence). There are 15 residues in the CDR3. In DNA form, the CDR3 reads TGTGCCAGCAGAGTTGTCGGGTTATCGGGAGAGACCCAGTACTTC. This codes for CASRVVGLSGETQYF.

This clonotype appeared a few times. Possible read error: a much larger clone is one base away. The V gene is TRBV7-6, the J gene TRBJ2-2; D perhaps matches TRBD2 (5 bases). This CDR3 has 17 amino acids. CDR1 is SGHVS, CDR2 FNYEAQ, per germline. The CDR3 here is CANSERRRDTHTGELFF. The CDR3 DNA sequence: TGTGCCAACAGCGAGAGACGCCGGGATACCCACACCGGGGAGCTGTTTTTT.

This clonotype has ten or more counts. The V and J genes are TRBV12-3 or TRBV12-4 and TRBJ1-5; D unclear. The CDR3 has 11 amino acids. V was clipped by 5 bases and J by 5 bases, with 4 bases between them. The CDR3 bases are TGTGCCAGCAGTATCGATCAGCCCCAGCATTTT. Translated, it gives CASSIDQPQHF.

The sample holds many counts of this clonotype. The chain uses TRBV12-3 or TRBV12-4 and TRBJ1-1; possibly TRBD1 for D (5 bases). The CDR3 spans 14 residues. The V end was cut by 3 bases, the J end by 4 bases, with 12 bases between. The CDR3 region has the DNA TGTGCCAGCAGTTTGACAGTCCAAATCACTGAAGCTTTCTTT. This codes for CASSLTVQITEAFF.

Many counts were recorded for this clonotype. This chain joins TRBV3-1 and TRBJ2-7; D is possibly TRBD1 or TRBD2 (5 bases each). Trimming removed 1 base from V and 6 bases from J, with 7 bases in between. CDR3 length: 12 amino acids. CDR1 is LGHDT, CDR2 YNNKEL, per germline (reference sequence). CDR3 DNA: TGTGCCAGCAGCCAAGTGAGGGGCGAGCAGTACTTC. Protein sequence: CASSQVRGEQYF.

A few counts support this clonotype. This rearrangement joins TRBV5-4 to TRBJ2-7; TRBD1 matches at 8 bases. From germline, CDR1 is SGHNT and CDR2 YYREEE (reference sequence). V dropped 4 bases and J dropped 5; count of bases not matched to a gene: 5. The CDR3 totals 13 residues. DNA for the CDR3: TGTGCCAGCAGCATGTGGACAGGGAACGAGCAGTACTTC. Protein sequence: CASSMWTGNEQYF.

Many counts were recorded for this clonotype. The rearrangement links TRBV18 to TRBJ1-2, with unresolved D. Germline V gene lookup returns CDR1 KGHSH and CDR2 LQKENI. V was trimmed by 5 bases and J by 8 bases, leaving 18 bases between them. This CDR3 is 14 amino acids long. DNA of the CDR3: TGTGCCAGCTCAGCGGATACAGCCACGAGGGGCTACACCTTC. Translating it yields CASSADTATRGYTF.

This clonotype was picked up many times. This chain connects TRBV24-1 to TRBJ2-5, with D tentatively TRBD1 (6 bases). The germline V gene has CDR1 KGHDR and CDR2 SFDVKD. V shed 7 bases and J shed 3 bases, with 17 bases lying between them. CDR3 length: 15 amino acids. CDR3 residues: CATSDTGTKKETQYF. The CDR3 coding sequence is TGTGCCACCAGCGACACAGGGACCAAAAAAGAGACCCAGTACTTC.

This clonotype has a count of ten or more. A much larger clone sits a single nucleotide away, making a read error possible. The rearrangement links TRBV12-3 or TRBV12-4 to TRBJ2-5; tentatively, D is TRBD1 or TRBD2 (5 bases each). This CDR3 is 13 amino acids long. The CDR3 nucleotides are TGTGCCAGCAGCTGGGACGGACAAGAGACCCGGTACTTC. Amino acid sequence: CASSWDGQETRYF.

This clonotype was seen ten or more times. The chain combines TRBV6-1 with TRBJ1-2, with D possibly TRBD1 on 6 matching bases. CDR1 and CDR2 from the germline V gene are MNHNS and SASEGT. V lost 3 bases to trimming and J lost 5 bases, with 10 bases between them. The CDR3 runs to 13 residues. This chain's CDR3 is CASSEDSVYGYTF. The CDR3 nucleotides are TGTGCCAGCAGTGAGGACAGCGTGTATGGCTACACCTTC.

The rearrangement uses TRBV30 and TRBJ2-7, with a possible D match to TRBD2 (6 bases). Trimming shortened V by 0 bases and J by 11 bases, and 17 bases separated the two germline ends. Germline lookup yields CDR1 GTSNPN and CDR2 SVGIG (reference sequence). This CDR3 region has 13 residues. The chain's CDR3 is CAWSVLNRRDKYF. CDR3 nucleotide sequence: TGTGCCTGGAGTGTACTTAATCGGAGGGATAAGTACTTC.

This clonotype was picked up many times. The genes are TRBV11-2 and TRBJ2-7, with D possibly TRBD1 on 5 matching bases. This CDR3 contains 13 residues. CDR1 is SGHAT and CDR2 is FQNNGV in the germline V gene. The V and J ends lost 1 base and 1 base respectively, with 5 bases between them. The CDR3 DNA is TGTGCCAGCAGCTTAGGACAGTCCTACGAGCAGTACTTC. It translates to CASSLGQSYEQYF.

This clonotype was recorded many times. The rearrangement links TRBV12-3 or TRBV12-4 to TRBJ1-5, with 9 nucleotides matching TRBD1. With V trimmed by 6 bases and J by 5 bases, 8 bases remained unmatched. This CDR3 contains 15 residues. CDR3: CASSPGTGIDQPQHF. For the CDR3, the DNA is TGTGCCAGCAGCCCCGGGACAGGGATAGATCAGCCCCAGCATTTT.

CDR3 protein: CASSLRQGVSGNTIYF. The CDR3 DNA follows: TGTGCCAGCAGCCTCAGACAGGGAGTCTCTGGAAACACCATATATTTT. This chain uses TRBV2 with TRBJ1-3; 7 bases fit TRBD1. Per germline, CDR1 SNHLY and CDR2 FYNNEI. CDR3 size: 16 residues. The J segment lost 0 bases and the V segment lost 6 bases, leaving 8 bases of the junction unmatched.

This clonotype was counted many times. The rearrangement joins TRBV20-1 to TRBJ2-7, with TRBD1 identical over 7 bases. With V trimmed by 6 bases and J by 0 bases, 11 bases remained unmatched. The CDR3 runs to 15 residues. Germline loops: CDR1 DFQATT, CDR2 SNEGSKA (reference sequence). The CDR3 coding sequence is TGCAGTGCCCCGACAGGGTTGGCCAGCTCCTACGAGCAGTACTTC. Protein sequence: CSAPTGLASSYEQYF.

This clonotype was recorded at least ten times. The V and J genes are TRBV19 and TRBJ2-1; D remains ambiguous. The germline V and J ends were trimmed by 0 bases and 2 bases, with 17 bases remaining between them. The CDR3 is 18 residues long. CDR1 and CDR2 (germline): LNHDA, SQIVND (reference sequence). DNA for the CDR3: TGTGCCAGTAGTATAGATCACCAGACTCTGAGGCCCTACAATGAGCAGTTCTTC. Amino acid sequence: CASSIDHQTLRPYNEQFF.

About this clonotype: The junction and the germline gene differ at one end; a read error may be behind it. The genes are TRBV20-1 and TRBJ2-7; 11 positions match TRBD2. The CDR3 contains 15 residues. Looked up from germline, CDR1 is DFQATT and CDR2 is SNEGSKA (reference sequence). For the CDR3, the DNA is TGCAGTGCGTTCACAGGGATTAGCGGGAGGGTCGAGCAGTGCTTC. As protein: CSAFTGISGRVEQCF.

The table lists this clonotype with a few counts. Compared with germline, one end of the junction differs, possibly owing to a read error. This chain joins TRBV19 and TRBJ2-2, with 8 bases fitting TRBD1. The CDR3 is 13 amino acids. Germline CDR1 LNHDA, CDR2 SQIVND (reference sequence). In DNA, the CDR3 is TGTGCCAGCACGGGACAGGTCGCCGGGGGGCTGTTTTTT. Encoded protein: CASTGQVAGGLFF. The complete variable domain, with remaining parts taken from reference TRBV19 and TRBJ2-2, reads DGGITQSPKYLFRKEGQNVTLSCEQNLNHDAMYWYRQDPGQGLRLIYYSQIVNDFQKGDIAEGYSVSREKKESFPLTVTSAQKNPTAFYLCASTGQVAGGLFFGEGSRLTVL.

The gene calls are TRBV30 and TRBJ1-2; unclear D gene. CDR1 and CDR2 (germline): GTSNPN, SVGIG (reference sequence). This CDR3 contains 11 residues. The V gene lost 7 bases and the J gene lost 8 bases, with 14 bases spanning the gap. CDR3 in DNA: TGTGCCTTGGAAATAGGCGGGGGCTACACCTTC. Protein: CALEIGGGYTF.

This clonotype appeared many times. The rearrangement links TRBV6-1 to TRBJ1-2; D unclear. The CDR3 is 13 amino acids. V lost 3 bases and J lost 3, with 8 bases in between. Germline V CDR1 and CDR2: MNHNS, SASEGT. In DNA, the CDR3 is TGTGCCAGCAGTGACGGCAGAGACTATGGCTACACCTTC. Translated, it gives CASSDGRDYGYTF.

This clonotype was seen ten or more times. J is TRBJ2-7 and V is TRBV12-3 or TRBV12-4; no firm D call. Trimming shortened V by 6 bases and J by 3 bases, and 15 bases separated the two germline ends. The CDR3 contains 14 residues. CDR3 nucleotides: TGTGCCAGCAGAGACCTACGATCGGACTACGAGCAGTACTTC. This sequence encodes CASRDLRSDYEQYF.

This clonotype was observed many times. The DNA of the CDR3 is TGTGCCAGCAGTTTATCCGGGACTACGTCCTACGAGCAGTACTTC. This sequence encodes CASSLSGTTSYEQYF. The chain joins TRBV12-3 or TRBV12-4 to TRBJ2-7, with 7 bases aligning to TRBD2. This CDR3 has 15 residues. Unmatched junction bases numbered 5, after V lost 2 bases and J lost 1 base.

This clonotype was counted many times. The CDR3 DNA reads TGTGCCAGCAGCTTAGAGCGTGGTCGGGAGCAGTACTTC. Amino acids: CASSLERGREQYF. J is TRBJ2-7 and V is TRBV7-2, with D hard to call. V dropped 1 base and J dropped 7 bases, with 11 bases sitting between them. The CDR3 consists of 13 residues. The V gene's germline CDR1 is SGHTA and CDR2 FQGNSA. Variable domain in full (rest from reference TRBV7-2 and TRBJ2-7): GAGVSQSPSNKVTEKGKDVELRCDPISGHTALYWYRQSLGQGLEFLIYFQGNSAPDKSGLPSDRFSAERTGGSVSTLTIQRTQQEDSAVYLCASSLERGREQYFGPGTRLTVT.

The CDR3 DNA reads TGTGCCAGCAGCTTAGAGGACTGGCGAGGGACCCAGTACTTC. Translated: CASSLEDWRGTQYF. The chain is built from TRBV7-2 and TRBJ2-5, with a weak D call TRBD2 (5 bases). Germline CDR1 reads SGHTA; CDR2 reads FQGNSA. V dropped 1 base and J dropped 7 bases, with 13 bases sitting between them. The CDR3 sequence is 14 residues long.

Ten or more counts support this clonotype. The J gene is TRBJ1-2, the V gene TRBV18, with D hard to call. The CDR3 covers 14 residues. Germline V gene data show CDR1 as KGHSH and CDR2 as LQKENI. V lost 5 bases and J lost 1, with 11 bases in between. The CDR3 sequence: CASSGWTFNYGYTF. In DNA form, the CDR3 reads TGTGCCAGCTCAGGTTGGACTTTTAACTATGGCTACACCTTC.

The J gene is TRBJ2-7, the V gene TRBV19; 10 nucleotides match TRBD1. Unmatched junction bases numbered 9, after V lost 6 bases and J lost 4 bases. This CDR3 has 15 amino acids. Germline CDR1 is LNHDA and CDR2 is SQIVND (reference sequence). CDR3 sequence (DNA): TGTGCCAGTAGACGAGGACAGGGGGATTTTTACGAGCAGTACTTC. Translation gives CASRRGQGDFYEQYF.

This clonotype has a count of ten or more. The CDR3: CASSAEGSFNEQYF. The CDR3 bases are TGTGCCAGCAGCGCCGAAGGGTCTTTTAACGAGCAGTACTTC. The rearrangement uses TRBV9 and TRBJ2-7; no reliable D call. The CDR3 contains 14 residues. Germline assignment: CDR1 SGDLS and CDR2 YYNGEE. With 3 bases removed from V and 5 bases from J, the gap between germline ends came to 15 bases.

The table lists this clonotype with many counts. In DNA form, the CDR3 reads TGTGCCATCAGTGACGCGGGGGCTGGACAGCCCCAGCATTTT. Translation gives CAISDAGAGQPQHF. This sequence joins TRBV10-3 and TRBJ1-5; D possibly corresponds to TRBD1 (6 bases). V was shortened by 3 bases and J by 7 bases, with 13 bases between the two germline ends. The germline CDR1 and CDR2 sequences are ENHRY and SYGVKD. The CDR3 totals 14 residues.